The 14 T cell receptor beta chains given below trace back to one sample, sequenced in a study of control samples from healthy donors and cancer patients. Some clones are missing from TCRdb's copy, which holds only in-frame ones; the method was immunoSEQ multiplex PCR. The table shows roughly 88,000 clones, with just over 90% occurring only once. The specimen sequenced was blood. Source of these receptors: a man aged 18-30 years in good health.

The chain has TRBV29-1 and TRBJ1-2; D is ambiguous. Germline-derived CDR1 and CDR2 are SQVTM and ANQGSEA. Trimming cost V 0 bases and J 5 bases, with 10 bases left between them. This CDR3 has 13 amino acids. CDR3 coding DNA: TGCAGCGTTGAAGACCCAATAAGTTATGGCTACACCTTC. Protein product: CSVEDPISYGYTF.

The genes are TRBV3-1 (or the pseudogene TRBV3-2) and TRBJ2-1; D is undetermined. The CDR3 has 13 amino acids. Per the germline V gene, CDR1 is LGHDT and CDR2 is YNNKEL (reference sequence). Trimming cost V 0 bases and J 9 bases, with 9 bases left between them. The CDR3 sequence: CASSQELDPEQFF. The CDR3 region has the DNA TGTGCCAGCAGCCAAGAATTAGACCCTGAGCAGTTCTTC.

This chain links TRBV4-3 with TRBJ1-6; 8 nucleotides agree with TRBD1. V shed 5 bases, J shed 4 bases, and the junction held 4 bases outside the gene matches. Germline CDR1 and CDR2: LGHNA and YSLEER. The CDR3 covers 15 residues. CDR3 residues: CASSDRQGYNSPLHF. DNA for the CDR3: TGCGCCAGCAGCGACAGACAGGGGTATAATTCACCCCTCCACTTT.

This sequence joins TRBV30 and TRBJ1-1, with D tentatively TRBD1 (6 bases). The CDR3 totals 17 residues. V was cut by 1 base and J by 5 bases, with 23 bases left in between. Germline values: CDR1 GTSNPN, CDR2 SVGIG (reference sequence). The CDR3 is CAWSGSVEGGSWTEAFF. The DNA of the CDR3 is TGTGCCTGGAGTGGGTCTGTCGAAGGGGGGTCTTGGACTGAAGCTTTCTTT.

This chain joins TRBV6-5 and TRBJ2-7, with 8 bases matching TRBD1. The V gene's germline CDR1 is MNHEY and CDR2 SVGAGI. The CDR3 length is 16 residues. J lost 4 bases, V lost 2 bases, and 10 bases had no gene match. In DNA, the CDR3 is TGTGCCAGCAGTTACCAGGGGGCGTATAGTGTTTACGAGCAGTACTTC. Its translation is CASSYQGAYSVYEQYF.

The rearrangement uses TRBV7-3 and TRBJ1-2; a weak D match, TRBD1 (5 bases). CDR3 length equals 15 residues. With 6 bases removed from V and 7 bases from J, the gap between germline ends came to 21 bases. CDR1 and CDR2 from the germline V gene are SGHTA and FQGTGA. The CDR3 DNA reads TGTGCCAGCAGTCATATGGGGCAGAGGGTTCGTGGCTACACCTTC. Translated, it gives CASSHMGQRVRGYTF.

CDR3 sequence: CASSLDWTPSPLHF. The CDR3 DNA reads TGTGCCAGCAGCTTAGATTGGACACCGTCACCCCTCCACTTT. The V and J genes are TRBV7-8 and TRBJ1-6; possibly TRBD1 for D (5 bases). Trimming left V 1 base short and J 10 bases short, with 11 bases between. CDR1 and CDR2 from the germline V gene are SGHVS and FQNEAQ. The CDR3 loop spans 14 amino acids.

The chain recombines TRBV7-8 with TRBJ2-7; possible D gene TRBD1, 5 bases. CDR3 length: 16 amino acids. The germline CDR1 and CDR2 sequences are SGHVS and FQNEAQ. V shed 5 bases and J shed 2 bases, with 19 bases lying between them. CDR3 DNA sequence: TGTGCCAGCAGCACCCCGTCTGGGGCAGCGCCCTACGAGCAGTACTTC. It specifies CASSTPSGAAPYEQYF.

The rearrangement uses TRBV7-9 and TRBJ1-1; D might be TRBD1 (6 bases). In germline, CDR1 is SEHNR, CDR2 FQNEAQ (reference sequence). The CDR3 length is 14 residues. V was clipped by 5 bases and J by 0 bases, with 10 bases between them. The CDR3 loop is CASSRTVLNTEAFF. The CDR3 nucleotides are TGTGCCAGCAGCCGGACAGTTTTGAACACTGAAGCTTTCTTT.

J is TRBJ1-2 and V is TRBV27, with a tentative D call TRBD1 (6 bases). CDR1 is MNHEY and CDR2 is SMNVEV in the germline V gene (reference sequence). V gave up 8 bases and J gave up 8 bases, with 21 bases separating them. The CDR3 covers 14 residues. As DNA, the CDR3 is TGTGCCAGCGGACCGTCACAGGGTTCGGAGGGCTACACCTTC. Translated, it gives CASGPSQGSEGYTF.

This chain links TRBV6-5 with TRBJ1-1; D unresolved. V gave up 4 bases and J gave up 1 base, with 13 bases separating them. Germline V lookup: CDR1 MNHEY, CDR2 SVGAGI. This CDR3 region has 15 residues. CDR3 sequence (DNA): TGTGCCAGCAGTTTATTACGCGGAAAGAACACTGAAGCTTTCTTT. Amino acids: CASSLLRGKNTEAFF.

The chain combines TRBV7-2 with TRBJ1-3, with TRBD1 as a possible D gene (6 bases). Germline V gene sequence: CDR1 SGHTA, CDR2 FQGNSA. The length of the CDR3 is 17 residues. Trimming stripped 5 bases from V and 0 bases from J, with 17 bases between. CDR3 sequence (DNA): TGTGCCAGCAGCCTACACCTCGGGGGCCTCTCTGGAAACACCATATATTTT. Protein sequence: CASSLHLGGLSGNTIYF.

The J gene is TRBJ1-5, the V gene TRBV27, with D perhaps matching TRBD1 (6 bases). Germline assignment: CDR1 MNHEY and CDR2 SMNVEV (reference sequence). V was pared by 3 bases and J by 7 bases, with 16 bases between. There are 15 residues in the CDR3. The CDR3 spells CASSFSGGQYQPQHF. In DNA, the CDR3 is TGTGCCAGCAGTTTTAGTGGGGGGCAGTACCAGCCCCAGCATTTT.

V and J are TRBV3-1 (or the pseudogene TRBV3-2) and TRBJ1-6; 8 bases line up with TRBD1. Trimming removed 1 base from V and 8 bases from J; junction bases left unmatched: 1. CDR1 and CDR2 from the germline V gene are LGHDT and YNNKEL (reference sequence). CDR3 size: 14 residues. The CDR3 nucleotides read TGTGCCAGCAGCCAAGGACAGGGGTATTCACCCCTCCACTTT. It is translated as CASSQGQGYSPLHF.